This T cell receptor (beta chain) is drawn from a study of cytomegalovirus exposure and HLA in healthy donors. Regarding the study as a whole: Both high specificity and high sensitivity reportedly marked the classifier's diagnosis of cytomegalovirus status. The tendency of first-cohort TCR clusters to co-occur in the roughly 130 validation repertoires emerged from a later analysis. There were some public TCRs occurring in many donors, but most TCR sequences were rare.

The donors were in the roughly 120-subject validation cohort, distinct from the 666-subject first cohort. Method: immunoSEQ multiplex PCR; TCRdb's copy keeps in-frame clones and lacks some. The sample has hundreds of thousands of clones, more than 75% seen once. As regards this clone: Antigen specificity is unknown.

The sequenced sample was PBMCs. The clonotype was recovered from a man between 18 and 35 years old in good health and CMV-seronegative.

CDR3 nucleotides: TGTGCCTGGAGTAGCGGGACAGGGGGCCGCATGAACACTGAAGCTTTCTTT. Translation: CAWSSGTGGRMNTEAFF. This chain links TRBV30 with TRBJ1-1, with TRBD1 matching 12 bases. The CDR3 totals 17 residues. After removal of 2 bases from V and 0 bases from J, the junction contained 7 bases not matched to a gene. Germline CDR1 GTSNPN, CDR2 SVGIG (reference sequence).